This T cell receptor (beta chain) was captured in a study of T cell responses to AZD1222 COVID-19 vaccine. Study results and caveats: Two AZD1222 administrations were followed by greater Spike-specific TCR breadth and depth. Spike-wide coverage was observed for vaccine-associated CD4 TCRs, with dominant responses at 160-218 and 743-854.

Pooled samples include second doses given at about 4 or 12 weeks. The V segment lost 0 bases and the J segment 10 bases; nucleotides outside the gene matches: 8. In germline, CDR1 is MNHNY, CDR2 SVGAGI (reference sequence). This CDR3 spans 14 amino acids. This clone was seen a single time. Its specificity is unknown. Generated by immunoSEQ multiplex PCR, the TCRdb table keeps only in-frame clones and is missing some. The data hold 180,000 or so clones, with 92% observed a single time. The chain employs TRBV6-6 and TRBJ1-2, with 7 bases that match TRBD1. This clonotype was obtained from an adult who received the AZD1222 COVID-19 vaccine. This sample comprised peripheral blood, obtained 28 days after the second AZD1222 dose. In DNA, the CDR3 is TGTGCCAGCAGTTACTCCTCCGGGACAGTTGACTACACCTTC. Translation: CASSYSSGTVDYTF.